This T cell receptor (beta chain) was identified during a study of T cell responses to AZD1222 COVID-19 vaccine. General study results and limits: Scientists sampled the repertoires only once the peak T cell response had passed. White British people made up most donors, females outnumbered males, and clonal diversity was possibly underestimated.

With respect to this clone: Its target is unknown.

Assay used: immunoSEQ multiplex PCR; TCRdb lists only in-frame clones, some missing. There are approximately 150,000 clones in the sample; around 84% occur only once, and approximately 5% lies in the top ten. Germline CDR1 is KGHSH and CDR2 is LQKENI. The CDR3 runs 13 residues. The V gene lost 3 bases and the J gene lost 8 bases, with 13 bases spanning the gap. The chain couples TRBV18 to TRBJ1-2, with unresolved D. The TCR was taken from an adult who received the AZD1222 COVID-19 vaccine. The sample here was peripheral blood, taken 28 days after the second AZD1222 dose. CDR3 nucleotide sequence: TGTGCCAGCTCACCCCCCGGGTCGGAGGGCTACACCTTC. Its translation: CASSPPGSEGYTF.